This T cell receptor (beta chain) was obtained from a study of human T cells and chemical hapten exposure. Germline lookup yields CDR1 SGHRS and CDR2 YFSETQ. Trimming cost V 5 bases and J 4 bases; bases outside gene matches: 17. This CDR3 spans 19 amino acids. TCRdb recomputed calls from the RACE reads with MiXCR, one row per CDR3 protein. This sample yields some 36,000 distinct CDR3 sequences, of which 7.6% are seen a single time; over 1% belongs to the top ten. Time point given: pre-sensitization, week 0. The treatment is: therapeutic diphenylcyclopropenone sensitization with weekly scalp DPC. The sample was whole blood, taken in connection with sensitization to the hapten diphenylcyclopropenone (DPC). The clonotype comes from a woman aged 45-65 years with alopecia areata. Some clones in this sample may be carry-over from other donors' samples. V and J are TRBV5-1 and TRBJ2-1; 11 nucleotides line up with TRBD2. DNA for the CDR3: TGCGCCAGCAGGGGAGGATTACTAGCGGGAGTAAGGTTTTACAATGAGCAGTTCTTC. Protein product: CASRGGLLAGVRFYNEQFF.